This is a list of T cell receptor beta chains from one sample in a study of Ad26.COV2.S vaccination and SARS-CoV-2 variants. Assay used: immunoSEQ multiplex PCR; TCRdb lists only in-frame clones, some missing. The repertoire includes about 680,000 clones, about 89% of them detected once, and about 1.5% sits in the top ten. The source material was peripheral blood, sampled in a trial of Ad26.COV2.S vaccine versus placebo. Receptors originate from a person between 18 and 59 years old who received the Ad26.COV2.S COVID-19 vaccine or a placebo. CDR3s include the opening cysteine and the closing phenylalanine or tryptophan. D genes are given only for firm matches. Size values are once, few and many counts, or a class for expanded clones, and some rows have none.

V gene: TRBV4-2; D gene: TRBD1; J gene: TRBJ1-2; clone size: .; CDR3 protein: CASSQTGPYGYTF; CDR3 DNA: TGTGCCAGCAGCCAGACAGGGCCCTATGGCTACACCTTC
V gene: TRBV30; D gene: .; J gene: TRBJ1-1; clone size: .; CDR3 protein: CAWSEVGDLTNTEAFF; CDR3 DNA: TGTGCCTGGAGTGAGGTAGGGGACCTCACGAACACTGAAGCTTTCTTT
V gene: TRBV11-3; D gene: .; J gene: TRBJ2-3; clone size: .; CDR3 protein: CASSLAGADTQYF; CDR3 DNA: TGTGCCAGCAGCTTAGCGGGGGCAGATACGCAGTATTTT
V gene: TRBV24-1; D gene: .; J gene: TRBJ1-5; clone size: .; CDR3 protein: CATSDTGTQNQPQHF; CDR3 DNA: TGTGCCACCAGTGACACCGGGACACAGAATCAGCCCCAGCATTTT
V gene: TRBV19; D gene: TRBD1; J gene: TRBJ1-5; clone size: .; CDR3 protein: CASSTGTGGEQPQHF; CDR3 DNA: TGTGCCAGTAGTACCGGGACAGGGGGAGAACAGCCCCAGCATTTT
V gene: TRBV7-7; D gene: .; J gene: TRBJ2-5; clone size: .; CDR3 protein: CASSPYWGDRETQYF; CDR3 DNA: TGTGCTAGCAGCCCCTACTGGGGGGATCGAGAGACCCAGTACTTC
V gene: TRBV30; D gene: .; J gene: TRBJ1-1; clone size: .; CDR3 protein: CAWSRGRYSGMNTEAFF; CDR3 DNA: TGTGCCTGGAGTAGGGGCAGATATTCGGGGATGAACACTGAAGCTTTCTTT
V gene: TRBV18; D gene: .; J gene: TRBJ1-6; clone size: few; CDR3 protein: CASSPTTGGPSNNSPLHF; CDR3 DNA: TGTGCCAGCTCACCGACAACGGGGGGCCCCTCCAATAATTCACCCCTCCACTTT
V gene: TRBV29-1; D gene: .; J gene: TRBJ2-2; clone size: .; CDR3 protein: CSVGSPYTGELFF; CDR3 DNA: TGCAGCGTTGGGAGTCCGTACACCGGGGAGCTGTTTTTT
V gene: TRBV2; D gene: TRBD1; J gene: TRBJ1-5; clone size: .; CDR3 protein: CASSGDRAISPQHF; CDR3 DNA: TGTGCCAGCAGTGGGGACAGGGCCATCTCGCCCCAGCATTTT
V gene: TRBV5-1; D gene: TRBD2; J gene: TRBJ2-3; clone size: .; CDR3 protein: CASGKAGERTDTQYF; CDR3 DNA: TGCGCCAGCGGAAAAGCGGGAGAGCGCACAGATACGCAGTATTTT